These 2 T cell receptor beta chains came from one sample sequenced in a study of graft-versus-host responses after intestinal transplantation. The assay was immunoSEQ multiplex PCR, and TCRdb's table has in-frame clones only and misses some. The data contain about 120,000 clones, about 93% of them seen just once; the ten biggest clones take up around 0.12%. These receptors lack a known antigen. The sample was unstimulated CD4+ T cells sorted from spleen or lymph node cells, taken before intestinal transplant. Receptor source: a human donor who received an intestinal transplant.

This sequence joins TRBV28 and TRBJ1-3; no definite D call. The V and J ends lost 2 bases and 2 bases respectively, with 13 bases between them. The CDR3 spans 16 residues. The germline V gene encodes CDR1 MDHEN and CDR2 SYDVKM. The CDR3 loop reads CASSLMVYNAGNTIYF. As DNA, the CDR3 is TGTGCCAGCAGTTTAATGGTGTATAACGCTGGAAACACCATATATTTT.

This clone was observed a single time. This chain links TRBV6-5 with TRBJ2-1, with 7 bases identical to TRBD2. In germline, CDR1 is MNHEY, CDR2 SVGAGI. This CDR3 is 15 amino acids long. The V segment lost 2 bases and the J segment 8 bases; nucleotides outside the gene matches: 9. The CDR3, as DNA: TGTGCCAGCAGTTACGCGTGGGAGGGCCGGTATGAGCAGTTCTTC. It specifies CASSYAWEGRYEQFF.